The following is a TCR beta chain sequence with its context. The antigen is not known. The missing CDR3 end, 3 residues past where the read stops, is filled in from the germline J gene. Germline V gene data show CDR1 as MNHNS and CDR2 as SASEGT. The CDR3 loop spans 16 amino acids. Unmatched junction bases numbered 7, after V lost 0 bases and J lost 10 bases. The sample originates from a study of T cells in women clearing cervical HPV infection. As for the study in general: Cases' blood sampling followed lesion detection by median approximately 150 days (90 to 200). HLA type stays a possible confounder, typing being limited.

Measured with immunoSEQ multiplex PCR; TCRdb has only the in-frame clones, and not every one. The record lists under 30,000 clones, of which the ten most abundant hold 4.5% to 5.5%. Notes on the study in general: CIN3+ cases had significantly higher TCR richness than controls; evenness did not differ. Combining TCR richness with V gene abundances gave around 0.83 AUC.

The gene calls are TRBV6-1 and TRBJ1-6; the match to TRBD1 covers 9 bases. The sample comprised blood buffy coat. The TCR comes from a woman aged 18-69 years with a cervical HPV16 infection that either progressed to CIN3+ or cleared (not recorded which). The CDR3 region is CASSEAGQGGGSPLHF. The part of the CDR3 DNA that was read is TGTGCCAGCAGTGAAGCGGGACAGGGCGGGGGATCACCC.